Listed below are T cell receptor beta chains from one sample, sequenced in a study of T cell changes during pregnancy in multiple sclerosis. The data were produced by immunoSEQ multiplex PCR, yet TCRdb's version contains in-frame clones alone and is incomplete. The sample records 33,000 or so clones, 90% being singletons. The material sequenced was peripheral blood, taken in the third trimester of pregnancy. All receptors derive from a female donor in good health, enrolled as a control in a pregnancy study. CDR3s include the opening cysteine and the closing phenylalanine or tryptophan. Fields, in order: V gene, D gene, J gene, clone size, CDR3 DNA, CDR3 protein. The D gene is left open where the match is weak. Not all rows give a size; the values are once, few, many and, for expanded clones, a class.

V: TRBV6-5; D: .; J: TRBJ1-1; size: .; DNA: TGTGCCAGCAGCCCTAGGACTGATTACACTGAAGCTTTCTTT; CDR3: CASSPRTDYTEAFF
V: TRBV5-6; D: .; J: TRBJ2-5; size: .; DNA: TGTGCCAGCAGCTTGTCCGGCGCAGGGGGGCAAGAGACCCAGTACTTC; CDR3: CASSLSGAGGQETQYF
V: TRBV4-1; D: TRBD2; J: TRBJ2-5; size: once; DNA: TGCGCCAGCAGCCAAGATCGGACTAGCGGGAGGTATCGCCAAGAGACCCAGTACTTC; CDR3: CASSQDRTSGRYRQETQYF
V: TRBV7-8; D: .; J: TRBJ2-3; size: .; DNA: TGTGCCAGCAGCCCCTACGGGGGTAGCACAGATACGCAGTATTTT; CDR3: CASSPYGGSTDTQYF
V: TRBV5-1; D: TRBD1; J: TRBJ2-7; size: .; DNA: TGCGCCAGCAGCCCGGGACAGACTTTGGCCTACGAGCAGTACTTC; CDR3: CASSPGQTLAYEQYF
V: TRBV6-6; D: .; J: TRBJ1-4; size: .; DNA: TGTGCCAGCCAAAAAGCGGGGGAGATACTGTTTTTT; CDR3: CASQKAGEILFF
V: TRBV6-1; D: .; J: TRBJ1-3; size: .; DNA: TGTGCCAGCAACAACCTTGGAAACACCATATATTTT; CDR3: CASNNLGNTIYF
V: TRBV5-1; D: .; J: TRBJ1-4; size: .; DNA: TGCGCCAGCAGCTCCGGCCTCAGGGGCCTTAATGAAAAACTGTTTTTT; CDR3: CASSSGLRGLNEKLFF
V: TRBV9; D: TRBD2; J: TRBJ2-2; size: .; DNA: TGTGCCAGCAGCGTAAGGGGTGCGGGGGGCCTCACCGGGGAGCTGTTTTTT; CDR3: CASSVRGAGGLTGELFF
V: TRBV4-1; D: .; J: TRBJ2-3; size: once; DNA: TGCGCCAGCAGCCAAAGAGGGAGCACAGATACGCAGTATTTT; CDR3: CASSQRGSTDTQYF
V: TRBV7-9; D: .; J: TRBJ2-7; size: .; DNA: TGTGCCAGCAGCTTCCAGGGAGAGCAGTACTTC; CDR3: CASSFQGEQYF
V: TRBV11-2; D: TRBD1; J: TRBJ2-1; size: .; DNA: TGTGCCAGCAGCGAGGGACAGGGGGATCTTCAGTTCTTC; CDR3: CASSEGQGDLQFF
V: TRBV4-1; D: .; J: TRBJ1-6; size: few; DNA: TGCGCCAGCAGCCAAGGTTCAGTAAATTCACCCCTCCACTTT; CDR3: CASSQGSVNSPLHF
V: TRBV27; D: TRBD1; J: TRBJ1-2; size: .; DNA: TGTGCCAGCAGTTTATCAGGGGGCCCCTATGGCTACACCTTC; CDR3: CASSLSGGPYGYTF
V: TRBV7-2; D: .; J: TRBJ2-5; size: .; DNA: TGTGCCAGCAGCTTAGTGCGAGAGACCCAGTACTTC; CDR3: CASSLVRETQYF
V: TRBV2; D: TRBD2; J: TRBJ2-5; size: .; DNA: TGTGCCAGCAGTGAACAGCGGGGGGGGGTGGAGACCCAGTACTTC; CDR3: CASSEQRGGVETQYF
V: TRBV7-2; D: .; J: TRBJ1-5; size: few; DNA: TGTGCCAGCAGCAATACTCAGGGAACCAATCAGCCCCAGCATTTT; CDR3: CASSNTQGTNQPQHF
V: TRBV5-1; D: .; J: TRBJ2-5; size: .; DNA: TGCGCCAGCAGCCTGACCGGCAGGGAGACCCAGTACTTC; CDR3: CASSLTGRETQYF
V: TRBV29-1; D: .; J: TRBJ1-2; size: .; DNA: TGCAGCGTTGATGCGGGTCCGGGTGGCTACACCTTC; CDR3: CSVDAGPGGYTF
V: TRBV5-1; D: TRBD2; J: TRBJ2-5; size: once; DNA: TGCGCCAGCAGCTTGAGTGCGGGAGGTCCGGAGCCCCAGTACTTC; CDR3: CASSLSAGGPEPQYF
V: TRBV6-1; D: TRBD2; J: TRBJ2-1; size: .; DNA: TGTGCCAGCAGTGAACCGACTAGCTGGGGGGATGAGCAGTTCTTC; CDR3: CASSEPTSWGDEQFF
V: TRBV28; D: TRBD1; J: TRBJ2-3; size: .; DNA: TGTGCCAGCAGAGCGACCGGGACAGGGACAGATACGCAGTATTTT; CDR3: CASRATGTGTDTQYF
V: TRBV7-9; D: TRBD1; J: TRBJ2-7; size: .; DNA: TGTGCCAGCAGCCAAGGGACAGCCTACGAGCAGTACTTC; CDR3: CASSQGTAYEQYF
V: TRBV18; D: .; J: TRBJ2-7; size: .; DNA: TGTGCCAGCTCACCACTGGGCCCGATGGACGAGCAGTACTTC; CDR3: CASSPLGPMDEQYF
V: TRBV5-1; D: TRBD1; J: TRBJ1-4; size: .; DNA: TGCGCCAGCAGCTTCGGACAGGGTAATGAAAAACTGTTTTTT; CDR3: CASSFGQGNEKLFF
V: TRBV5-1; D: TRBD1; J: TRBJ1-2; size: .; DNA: TGCGCCAGCAGCTTAGTGGGACAGGGGGCAGGATATGGCTACACCTTC; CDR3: CASSLVGQGAGYGYTF
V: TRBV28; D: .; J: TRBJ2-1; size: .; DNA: TGTGCCAGCAGTCCATCCGGACTTGGAGGTGACAATGAGCAGTTCTTC; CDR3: CASSPSGLGGDNEQFF
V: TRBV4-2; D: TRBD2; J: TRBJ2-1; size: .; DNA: TGTGCCAGCAGCCAAGATGCTAGCGGGGGGGCCAATGAGCAGTTCTTC; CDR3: CASSQDASGGANEQFF
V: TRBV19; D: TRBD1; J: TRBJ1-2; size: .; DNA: TGTGCCAGTGGTGACAGGGGGCGGAACTATGGCTACACCTTC; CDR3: CASGDRGRNYGYTF
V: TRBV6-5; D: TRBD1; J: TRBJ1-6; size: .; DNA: TGTGCCAGCAGCCCCCGGACAGGAATAAATTCACCCCTCCACTTT; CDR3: CASSPRTGINSPLHF
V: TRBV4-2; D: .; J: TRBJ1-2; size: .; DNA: TGTGCCAGCAGCCGAGGACTAAACTATGGCTACACCTTC; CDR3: CASSRGLNYGYTF
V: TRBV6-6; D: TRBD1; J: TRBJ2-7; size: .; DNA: TGTGCCAGCAGTCGAACAGGGGGTCCCTACGAGCAGTACTTC; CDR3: CASSRTGGPYEQYF
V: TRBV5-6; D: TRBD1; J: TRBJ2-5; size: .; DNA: TGTGCCAGCAGCTTGGGGGGACAGGGGACGGAGACCCAGTACTTC; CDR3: CASSLGGQGTETQYF
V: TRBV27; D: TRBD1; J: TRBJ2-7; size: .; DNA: TGTGCCAGCATGCCTACAGGGGGCGGCACCTACGAGCAGTACTTC; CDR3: CASMPTGGGTYEQYF
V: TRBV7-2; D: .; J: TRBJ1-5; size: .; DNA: TGTGCCAGCAGCTTATCTGCGGATAGCAATCAGCCCCAGCATTTT; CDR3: CASSLSADSNQPQHF
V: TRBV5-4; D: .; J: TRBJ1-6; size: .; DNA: TGTGCCAGCAGCCCGGGACAATATAATTCACCCCTCCACTTT; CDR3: CASSPGQYNSPLHF
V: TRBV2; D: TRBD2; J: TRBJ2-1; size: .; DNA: TGTGCCAGCAGTGGAGGACTAGCGGAGCTCGGTGAGCAGTTCTTC; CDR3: CASSGGLAELGEQFF
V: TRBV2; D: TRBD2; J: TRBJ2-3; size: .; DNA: TGTGCCAGCAGTGAAGCGGTACTAGCGGGAACGGATACGCAGTATTTT; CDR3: CASSEAVLAGTDTQYF
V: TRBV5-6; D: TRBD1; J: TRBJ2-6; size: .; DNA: TGTGCCAGCAGCTCGGGACAGGGATTCTTCTCCGGGGCCAACGTCCTGACTTTC; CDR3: CASSSGQGFFSGANVLTF
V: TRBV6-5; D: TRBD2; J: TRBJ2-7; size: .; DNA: TGTGCCAGCAGTAGAGCGGGGAACTCCTACGAGCAGTACTTC; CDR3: CASSRAGNSYEQYF
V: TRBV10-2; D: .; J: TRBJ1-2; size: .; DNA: TGCGCCAGCAGTGGGGGAGGGGACATAGCTAACTATGGCTACACCTTC; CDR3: CASSGGGDIANYGYTF
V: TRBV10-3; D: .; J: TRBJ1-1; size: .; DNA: TGTGCCATCAGTCAGCGACCCGACGGCACTGAAGCTTTCTTT; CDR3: CAISQRPDGTEAFF
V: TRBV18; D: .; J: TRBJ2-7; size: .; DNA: TGTGCCAGCTCCCCCCAGGGATCACGTAGGCAGTACTTC; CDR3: CASSPQGSRRQYF
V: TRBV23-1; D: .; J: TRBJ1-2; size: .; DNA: TGCGCCAGCACAACGGGGGGTCGTGGCTACACCTTC; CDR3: CASTTGGRGYTF
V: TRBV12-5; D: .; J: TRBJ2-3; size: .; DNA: TGTGCTAGTGGACACGGAGAGAGCACAGATACGCAGTATTTT; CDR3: CASGHGESTDTQYF
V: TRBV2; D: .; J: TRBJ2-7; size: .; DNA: TGTGCCAGCAGTCCCAGGTCGAGCTCCTACGAGCAGTACTTC; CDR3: CASSPRSSSYEQYF
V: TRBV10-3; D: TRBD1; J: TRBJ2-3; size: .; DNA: TGTGCCATCAGTGAGGCGGACAGGGGCACAGATACGCAGTATTTT; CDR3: CAISEADRGTDTQYF
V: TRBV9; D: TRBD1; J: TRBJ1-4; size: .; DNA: TGTGCCAGCAGCGTAGGTGGGCCGGGACAGGGTGCAACTAATGAAAAACTGTTTTTT; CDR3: CASSVGGPGQGATNEKLFF
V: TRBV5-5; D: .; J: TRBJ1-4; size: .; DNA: TGTGCCAGCAGCCCGGGACACTATAATGAAAAACTGTTTTTT; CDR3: CASSPGHYNEKLFF
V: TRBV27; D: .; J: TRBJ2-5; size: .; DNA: TGTGCCACCAGAGGGGCAGGGCGCGAGACCCAGTACTTC; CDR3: CATRGAGRETQYF
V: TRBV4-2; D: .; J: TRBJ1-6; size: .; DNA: TGTGCCAGCAGCCAAGATACAGGGAAGGCTGAATCCTATAATTCACCCCTCCACTTT; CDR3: CASSQDTGKAESYNSPLHF
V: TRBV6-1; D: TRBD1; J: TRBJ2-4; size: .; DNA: TGTGCCAGCAGTTTGAACAGGGGACACATTCAGTACTTC; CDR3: CASSLNRGHIQYF
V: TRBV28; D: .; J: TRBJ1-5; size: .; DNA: TGTGCCAGCAGGCATGAACAGGGAGGGGAGCAGCCCCAGCATTTT; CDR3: CASRHEQGGEQPQHF
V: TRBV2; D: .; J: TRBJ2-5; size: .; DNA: TGTGCCAGCAGTGACCCAGGGGCAGAGACCCAGTACTTC; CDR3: CASSDPGAETQYF
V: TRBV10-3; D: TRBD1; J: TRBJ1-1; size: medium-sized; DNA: TGTGCCATCAGTGCCCAGGGGACAGATGAAGCTTTCTTT; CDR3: CAISAQGTDEAFF
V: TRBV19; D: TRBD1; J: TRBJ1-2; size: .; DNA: TGTGCCAGTAGCACGACAGGGGTGTATGGCTACACCTTC; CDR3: CASSTTGVYGYTF
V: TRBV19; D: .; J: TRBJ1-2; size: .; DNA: TGTGCCAGTAGTGCCGGACACACTCCTCGGGGCTACACCTTC; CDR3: CASSAGHTPRGYTF
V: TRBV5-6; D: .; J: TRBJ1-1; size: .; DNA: TGTGCCAGCAGATCAACCCGGGACGGGAGGCGGACTGAAGCTTTCTTT; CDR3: CASRSTRDGRRTEAFF
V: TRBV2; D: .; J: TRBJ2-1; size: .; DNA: TGTGCCAGCAGTGAAGCGCTTCAGGGAAATGAGCAGTTCTTC; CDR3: CASSEALQGNEQFF
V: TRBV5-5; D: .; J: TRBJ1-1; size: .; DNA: TGTGCCAGCAGGGTTACAGAACAAAGGAACACTGAAGCTTTCTTT; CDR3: CASRVTEQRNTEAFF